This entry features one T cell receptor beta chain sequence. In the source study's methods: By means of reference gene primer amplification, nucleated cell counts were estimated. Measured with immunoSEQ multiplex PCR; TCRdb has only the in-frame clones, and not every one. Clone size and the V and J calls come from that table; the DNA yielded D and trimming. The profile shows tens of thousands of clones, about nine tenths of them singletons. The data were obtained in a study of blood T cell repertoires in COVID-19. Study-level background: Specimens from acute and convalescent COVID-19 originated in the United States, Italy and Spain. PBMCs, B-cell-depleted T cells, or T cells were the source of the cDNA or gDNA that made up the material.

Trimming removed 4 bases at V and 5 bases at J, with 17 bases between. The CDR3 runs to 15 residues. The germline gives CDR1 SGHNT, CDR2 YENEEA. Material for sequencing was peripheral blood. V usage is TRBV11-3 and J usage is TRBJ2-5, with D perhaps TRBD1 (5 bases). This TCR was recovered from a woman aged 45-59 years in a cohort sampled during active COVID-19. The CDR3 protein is CASSSRQSIGETQYF. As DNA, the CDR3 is TGTGCCAGCAGCTCACGACAGAGCATAGGGGAGACCCAGTACTTC.